One and the same sample provided the 20 T cell receptor beta chains below, sequenced in a study of T cells in Graves' hyperthyroidism and ophthalmopathy. Amplified TCR beta CDR3 regions derived from RNA transcripts. HTBI primers were the set used in a first-round RT-PCR of the TCR CDR3. MiXCR, run by TCRdb on the multiplex PCR reads, gives a single entry per CDR3 protein. This sample carries about 660,000 distinct CDR3 sequences, just under 45% of them seen once, and the ten largest clones take 6.5% to 9%. What was sequenced was peripheral blood or thyroid tissue (not recorded which). These receptors were taken from an adult man with Graves' disease, either hyperthyroidism or ophthalmopathy (not recorded which).

The count of this clonotype is one. V is TRBV25-1 and J is TRBJ2-5, with D possibly TRBD1 on 5 matching bases. The CDR3 sequence is 15 residues long. V lost 6 bases and J 0 bases, leaving 14 bases between the germline ends. CDR1 is MGHDK and CDR2 is SYGVNS in the germline V gene. DNA for the CDR3: TGTGCCAGCAGGAGCCAGGGATCGTACCAAGAGACCCAGTACTTC. Translation gives CASRSQGSYQETQYF.

The chain uses TRBV12-3 or TRBV12-4 and TRBJ2-7; D ambiguous. V dropped 5 bases and J dropped 2 bases, with 13 bases sitting between them. The CDR3 consists of 14 residues. The CDR3 is CASSPNSPTYEQYF. CDR3 sequence (DNA): TGTGCCAGCAGTCCAAACAGTCCGACCTACGAGCAGTACTTC.

This clonotype was seen only a few times. V usage is TRBV24-1 and J usage is TRBJ2-7, with 8 bases matching TRBD1. From germline, CDR1 is KGHDR and CDR2 SFDVKD. The CDR3 spans 12 residues. The trim removed 9 bases at V and 2 bases at J, leaving 2 bases unmatched. The chain's CDR3 is CATGQGTYEQYF. The CDR3 DNA follows: TGTGCCACCGGACAGGGCACCTACGAGCAGTACTTC.

Concerning this clonotype itself: At one end, the junction sequence differs from germline, possibly due to a read error. CDR3 sequence (DNA): TGTGCCAGCAGCCCGGACAGGTTCTATAGCTACACCTTC. Its protein product is CASSPDRFYSYTF. V gene TRBV14 combines with J gene TRBJ1-2; 7 bases are a match to TRBD1. There are 13 residues in the CDR3. Germline V CDR1 and CDR2: SGHDN, FVKESK.

In this sample, this clonotype turned up once. The J gene is TRBJ2-6, the V gene TRBV5-1; D tentatively reads TRBD1 or TRBD2 (6 bases each). The CDR3 loop spans 15 amino acids. Deletions cut 4 bases from V and 2 bases from J, with 10 bases between. Germline-derived CDR1 and CDR2 are SGHRS and YFSETQ. The CDR3 DNA follows: TGCGCCAGCAGCAAGGGGGGCCCTGGGGCCAACGTCCTGACTTTC. As protein: CASSKGGPGANVLTF.

This clonotype was seen a single time. Given a much more abundant clone one base away, this may be a read error. The chain has TRBV2 and TRBJ2-5, with D tentatively TRBD2 (7 bases). Germline loops: CDR1 SNHLY, CDR2 FYNNEI. Trimming pared 6 bases from V and 0 bases from J, leaving 17 bases between. This CDR3 comprises 16 residues. CDR3 DNA sequence: TGTGCCAGCAGGGACGGGCGGGGGCGCTACCAAGAGACCCAGTACTTC. Amino acids: CASRDGRGRYQETQYF.

This clonotype was counted between two and nine times. CDR3 in DNA: TGTGCCAGCAGTTTCGAGGACTGGGGAGATACGCAGTATTTT. It encodes CASSFEDWGDTQYF. V usage is TRBV11-2 and J usage is TRBJ2-3; D might be TRBD2 (5 bases). There are 14 residues in the CDR3. Trimming removed 6 bases from V and 5 bases from J, with 15 bases in between. In germline, CDR1 is SGHAT, CDR2 FQNNGV.

On this clonotype: It differs at one base from a far larger clone, so likely a read error. This rearrangement joins TRBV2 to TRBJ2-7; D remains unclear. The germline V gene has CDR1 SNHLY and CDR2 FYNNEI. The CDR3 is 12 residues long. DNA for the CDR3: TGTGCCAGCAGCCCCCGAGCCTACAAGCAGTACTTC. It yields the protein CASSPRAYKQYF.

The CDR3 nucleotides read TGTGCCACCAGTGATCGAGGAGGGGCTGGCACAGATACGCAGTATTTT. Translation: CATSDRGGAGTDTQYF. The chain couples TRBV24-1 to TRBJ2-3; weak D call: TRBD2 (6 bases). The CDR3 spans 16 residues. Germline V lookup: CDR1 KGHDR, CDR2 SFDVKD. V lost 3 bases and J 1 base, leaving 13 bases between the germline ends.

The chain employs TRBV29-1 and TRBJ1-4, with 7 bases that match TRBD1. The CDR3 loop spans 19 amino acids. The V and J ends lost 3 bases and 7 bases, in that order; junction bases with no gene match: 23. Germline V gives CDR1 SQVTM, CDR2 ANQGSEA. CDR3 sequence (DNA): TGCAGCGTTGAGACCTACCGACAGGGAAGGATCCCGAACACTGAAAAACTGTTTTTT. This sequence encodes CSVETYRQGRIPNTEKLFF.

This clonotype was seen more than once but under ten times. This chain uses TRBV7-2 with TRBJ2-7, with D tentatively TRBD1 or TRBD2 (5 bases each). Trimming removed 4 bases from V and 7 bases from J, with 20 bases in between. Germline CDR1 reads SGHTA; CDR2 reads FQGNSA. The length of the CDR3 is 15 residues. CDR3 in DNA: TGTGCCAGCAGCTCCACTGGGACGGGACCCTTGGAGCAGTACTTC. Translating gives CASSSTGTGPLEQYF.

This clonotype was seen ten or more times. The chain is built from TRBV14 and TRBJ2-2; no firm D call. Trimming stripped 1 base from V and 6 bases from J, with 3 bases between. This CDR3 region has 12 residues. Germline CDR1 reads SGHDN; CDR2 reads FVKESK. CDR3 protein: CASSQGSGELFF. In DNA, the CDR3 is TGTGCCAGCAGCCAAGGATCCGGGGAGCTGTTTTTT.

This clonotype came up a few times. This chain connects TRBV7-8 to TRBJ1-3, with D possibly matching TRBD1 (5 bases). V lost 5 bases and J lost 6, with 11 bases in between. The CDR3 loop spans 13 amino acids. CDR1 is SGHVS, CDR2 FQNEAQ, per germline. CDR3: CASSPGTTNTIYF. Written as DNA, the CDR3 is TGTGCCAGCAGCCCCGGGACCACAAACACCATATATTTT.

The table lists this clonotype with many counts. This chain joins TRBV7-9 and TRBJ2-7, with D unresolved. Germline-derived CDR1 and CDR2 are SEHNR and FQNEAQ (reference sequence). The CDR3 covers 12 residues. V was clipped by 8 bases and J by 2 bases, with 10 bases between them. The CDR3 here is CASSVGPYEQYF. The CDR3 coding sequence is TGTGCCAGCTCCGTAGGGCCCTACGAGCAGTACTTC.

The chain recombines TRBV19 with TRBJ1-3, with no clear D. V was cut by 4 bases and J by 0 bases, with 13 bases left in between. From germline, CDR1 is LNHDA and CDR2 SQIVND (reference sequence). The CDR3 totals 16 residues. CDR3 DNA sequence: TGTGCCAGTAGTACTTACCCACAGAGCTCTGGAAACACCATATATTTT. Protein sequence: CASSTYPQSSGNTIYF.

The table lists this clonotype with a few counts. The chain links TRBV11-2 to TRBJ1-1, with 7 bases fitting TRBD1. CDR1 SGHAT and CDR2 FQNNGV come from the germline V gene. Trimming at V came to 5 bases and at J to 4 bases, leaving 7 bases not matched to a gene. The CDR3 is made up of 14 amino acids. This CDR3 reads CASSPARQGTEAFF. The CDR3 DNA follows: TGTGCCAGCAGCCCCGCTCGACAGGGCACTGAAGCTTTCTTT.

Details on this clonotype: One base away lies a much larger clone, so this may be a sequencing read error. The chain joins TRBV6-1 to TRBJ1-2, with D perhaps TRBD1 (6 bases). CDR3 length equals 12 residues. Germline assignment: CDR1 MNHNS and CDR2 SASEGT. V lost 7 bases and J 9 bases, leaving 15 bases between the germline ends. CDR3 sequence (DNA): TGTGCCAGCAACGACAGGATGCATAGCTACACCTTC. Protein: CASNDRMHSYTF.

This clonotype was picked up one time. This rearrangement joins TRBV25-1 to TRBJ1-3, with D unresolved. The V gene's germline CDR1 is MGHDK and CDR2 SYGVNS. The CDR3 is 16 amino acids. The germline V and J ends were trimmed by 4 bases and 0 bases, with 13 bases remaining between them. The CDR3 DNA reads as TGTGCCAGCAGTGGAATCCTTGGTAACTCTGGAAACACCATATATTTT. As protein: CASSGILGNSGNTIYF.

The chain uses TRBV10-3 and TRBJ2-6, with 8 bases identical to TRBD1. The trim removed 6 bases at V and 0 bases at J, leaving 7 bases unmatched. CDR3 length equals 17 residues. The germline CDR1 and CDR2 sequences are ENHRY and SYGVKD. CDR3 sequence: CAIRPDRASSGANVLTF. The CDR3 nucleotides read TGTGCCATCAGACCGGACAGGGCGAGCTCTGGGGCCAACGTCCTGACTTTC.

The chain links TRBV2 to TRBJ1-6; 8 nucleotides line up with TRBD1. CDR1 and CDR2 (germline): SNHLY, FYNNEI. V gave up 7 bases and J gave up 8 bases; unmatched junction bases: 7. The CDR3 is made up of 14 amino acids. The CDR3 DNA reads as TGTGCCAGCATCCGGGACAGGTGGGATTCACCCCTCCACTTT. Translating gives CASIRDRWDSPLHF.